The sequence of this T cell receptor beta chain was determined in a study of shared clonotypes between healthy human individuals. Samples left unsorted employed approximately 90 million PBMCs for genomic DNA. The CDR3 totals 11 residues. Germline V gene sequence: CDR1 DFQATT, CDR2 SNEGSKA (reference sequence). The V and J ends lost 0 bases and 6 bases respectively, with 3 bases between them. A single count supports this clone. Its target is unknown. Study conclusions and caveats: Represented genetic and exposure-history diversity was restricted by having few donors.

Execution of the assay was at deep level. Sequenced by immunoSEQ multiplex PCR; TCRdb stores in-frame clones only, minus some. Among 400,000 to 500,000 clones listed, roughly 85% were seen once. The source is a woman between 40 and 55 years old in good health. Some clones in this sample may be carry-over from other donors' samples. The chain combines TRBV20-1 with TRBJ2-4; D unclear. Specimen: PBMCs. CDR3 nucleotide sequence: TGCAGTGCTAGAGACTTAAACATTCAGTACTTC. Protein: CSARDLNIQYF.